The source of this T cell receptor (beta chain) is a study of tumor-infiltrating T cells and Merkel cell polyomavirus. In the study overall: The T cells studied were CD8+ and recognized the Merkel cell polyomavirus KLL epitope. Patients received varied, non-standardized chemotherapy, radiation and immunotherapies. Notes on the study in general: A limitation is the study's small number of patients. A roughly 1.7-20% tumor fraction of KLL-specific T cells predicted better MCC-specific survival than 0-0.14%.

Robust Merkel cell polyomavirus Large T antigen positivity by immunohistochemistry was seen in all patients' tumors. Patients were all Caucasian, aged roughly 50 to 80, median approximately 60. Per germline, CDR1 SNHLY and CDR2 FYNNEI. The CDR3 is made up of 12 amino acids. V was pared by 4 bases and J by 6 bases, with 9 bases between. Details on this clone: The target antigen is unknown.

The table came from immunoSEQ multiplex PCR; TCRdb's copy has only in-frame clones and leaves some out. The sample lists about 25,000 clones, 87% occurring once. Specimen: lymph node tissue. The receptor's source is a man in his fifties or sixties with Merkel cell carcinoma. J is TRBJ1-2 and V is TRBV2; D unclear. In DNA form, the CDR3 reads TGTGCCAGCAGTGTAGTGTCAAATGGCTACACCTTC. It codes for CASSVVSNGYTF.